These 14 T cell receptor beta chains came from one sample sequenced in a study of the immune and genomic landscape of osteosarcoma. Sequencing was performed with immunoSEQ multiplex PCR; in TCRdb, only in-frame clones are kept and a portion is missing. Altogether over 350 clones are present, 69% being singletons, with the ten largest covering about 14%. The sequenced sample consisted of primary tumor tissue from the pelvis. These receptors all stem from a man aged 80 or over with osteosarcoma.

In DNA form, the CDR3 reads TGTGCCAGCAGTTACAGTATGCCGGGAATGGACTATGGCTACACCTTC. Amino acids: CASSYSMPGMDYGYTF. The chain carries TRBV6-6 and TRBJ1-2; the D is unclear. Germline V gene lookup returns CDR1 MNHNY and CDR2 SVGAGI (reference sequence). Trimming cost V 2 bases and J 3 bases, with 16 bases left between them. CDR3 size: 16 residues.

The chain uses TRBV7-7 and TRBJ2-1; 8 nucleotides agree with TRBD1. The J segment lost 9 bases and the V segment lost 5 bases, leaving 6 bases of the junction unmatched. The CDR3 contains 13 residues. The V gene's germline CDR1 is SSHAT and CDR2 FNYEAQ (reference sequence). CDR3 loop: CASSEDRVGEQFF. The DNA for the CDR3 is TGTGCCAGCAGCGAGGACAGGGTAGGTGAGCAGTTCTTC.

This clone has just one count. This chain joins TRBV6-1 and TRBJ2-2; 8 positions agree with TRBD1. This CDR3 has 14 amino acids. With 6 bases clipped from V and 6 bases from J, the junction kept 6 bases outside the gene matches. Germline CDR1 reads MNHNS; CDR2 reads SASEGT. The CDR3 DNA follows: TGTGCCAGCAGGGCCCGGACAGGGCCCGGGGAGCTGTTTTTT. This encodes CASRARTGPGELFF.

The chain has TRBV4-3 and TRBJ2-1; 9 bases align to TRBD2. With 1 base clipped from V and 2 bases from J, the junction kept 3 bases outside the gene matches. The CDR3 sequence is 16 residues long. Germline V gene sequence: CDR1 LGHNA, CDR2 YSLEER. This CDR3 is CASSQGLAAPYNEQFF. CDR3 nucleotides: TGCGCCAGCAGCCAAGGACTAGCGGCCCCCTACAATGAGCAGTTCTTC.

This clone has only one observation. V gene TRBV5-1 combines with J gene TRBJ1-6; no definite D call. Trimming took off 2 bases at V and 7 bases at J, with 16 bases between the two ends. Germline V CDR1 and CDR2: SGHRS, YFSETQ. The CDR3 has 16 residues. CDR3 amino acids: CASSLGTLGGNSPLHF. CDR3 DNA: TGCGCCAGCAGCTTAGGTACCCTAGGTGGGAATTCACCCCTCCACTTT.

V is TRBV11-2 and J is TRBJ2-1; 12 bases align to TRBD2. V trimming: 4 bases; J trimming: 7 bases; junction bases outside the gene matches: 5. The V gene's germline CDR1 is SGHAT and CDR2 FQNNGV. The CDR3 is 15 amino acids. This chain's CDR3 is CASSSGTSGLNEQFF. The CDR3 DNA sequence: TGTGCCAGCAGCTCCGGGACTAGCGGGTTAAATGAGCAGTTCTTC.

J is TRBJ2-2 and V is TRBV5-4; 7 nucleotides agree with TRBD1. CDR3 length: 14 residues. Germline CDR1 reads SGHNT; CDR2 reads YYREEE (reference sequence). V shed 4 bases, J shed 4 bases, and the junction held 4 bases outside the gene matches. The CDR3 protein is CASSPTGPTGELFF. CDR3 sequence (DNA): TGTGCCAGCAGCCCGACAGGGCCCACCGGGGAGCTGTTTTTT.

V and J are TRBV7-9 and TRBJ1-6, with D possibly being TRBD1 (5 bases). CDR1 is SEHNR, CDR2 FQNEAQ, per germline (reference sequence). V was shortened by 1 base and J by 9 bases, with 16 bases between the two germline ends. This CDR3 contains 16 residues. CDR3 region: CASSLGGGEWVSPLHF. As DNA, the CDR3 is TGTGCCAGCAGCTTAGGTGGGGGGGAATGGGTTTCACCCCTCCACTTT.

The gene calls are TRBV27 and TRBJ2-5; 9 nucleotides agree with TRBD1. The CDR3 is 15 amino acids. Germline values: CDR1 MNHEY, CDR2 SMNVEV (reference sequence). Losses at the gene ends were 8 bases for V and 2 bases for J; bases not matched to a gene: 9. In DNA form, the CDR3 reads TGTGCCAGCTGCCCGGGACAGGGACAACAAGAGACCCAGTACTTC. It specifies CASCPGQGQQETQYF.

As regards this clone: Other DNA sequences within the sample encode an identical CDR3. The chain links TRBV5-4 to TRBJ2-7, with TRBD2 identical over 8 bases. Germline V gene sequence: CDR1 SGHNT, CDR2 YYREEE (reference sequence). The CDR3 is made up of 18 amino acids. The V segment lost 2 bases and the J segment 2 bases; nucleotides outside the gene matches: 15. In DNA, the CDR3 is TGTGCCAGCAGCTTAGGGCGGGGCGGGGGGACATCCCCCTACGAGCAGTACTTC. Translating it yields CASSLGRGGGTSPYEQYF.

The rearrangement uses TRBV11-1 and TRBJ1-1; TRBD1 might be the D (6 bases). The V and J ends lost 4 bases and 0 bases respectively, with 12 bases between them. CDR1 and CDR2 from the germline V gene are SGHAT and FQDESV (reference sequence). There are 15 residues in the CDR3. The CDR3 DNA is TGTGCCAGCAGCTCGACAGGAGCCATGAACACTGAAGCTTTCTTT. Translating gives CASSSTGAMNTEAFF.

The chain carries TRBV7-3 and TRBJ1-2; TRBD1 might be the D (6 bases). Per the germline V gene, CDR1 is SGHTA and CDR2 is FQGTGA. The CDR3 covers 16 residues. V was trimmed by 0 bases and J by 6 bases, leaving 17 bases between them. Here the CDR3 reads CASSLTGGTLRDGYTF. The CDR3 DNA is TGTGCCAGCAGCTTAACTGGGGGCACCCTTAGGGATGGCTACACCTTC.

The gene calls are TRBV7-2 and TRBJ1-4; D possibly corresponds to TRBD1 (5 bases). Between the trimmed V and J ends, which lost 2 bases and 0 bases, there was a span of 10 bases. Looked up from germline, CDR1 is SGHTA and CDR2 is FQGNSA. The CDR3 loop spans 16 amino acids. CDR3 sequence: CASSLRTMATNEKLFF. In nucleotides, the CDR3 is TGTGCCAGCAGCTTAAGGACAATGGCAACTAATGAAAAACTGTTTTTT.

The chain recombines TRBV11-2 with TRBJ2-2; D call uncertain. This CDR3 is built from 12 residues. V lost 3 bases to trimming and J lost 5 bases, with 4 bases between them. In germline, CDR1 is SGHAT, CDR2 FQNNGV. The DNA of the CDR3 is TGTGCCAGCAGCTTGCGGACCGGGGAGCTGTTTTTT. This gives the protein CASSLRTGELFF.